The 9 T cell receptor beta chains below come from one sample, sequenced in a study of shared clonotypes between healthy human individuals (TCRdb year 2020). Library construction relied on the immunoSEQ multiplex PCR assay. Held by TCRdb, this immuneACCESS table contains in-frame sequences only and omits some clones. Under half of the omission traces to an unresolved V gene where checked; the cause of the rest is unknown. The sample table lists 850,000 to 1,200,000 clones, more than 65% of them with a count of one. The ten largest clones take up about 1.5% of the sample. Specimen: memory CD4+ T cells sorted from blood. Per the publication, the cell subset or site label means: CD45RA-negative fraction. The receptors originated from a man between 18 and 29 years old in good health.

The chain joins TRBV4-2 to TRBJ1-6; D may be TRBD1 (5 bases). V was cut by 1 base and J by 3 bases, with 10 bases left in between. From germline, CDR1 is LGHNA and CDR2 YNFKEQ. The CDR3 is 16 residues long. CDR3 DNA sequence: TGTGCCAGCAGCCAAGCCGGGGACGACTATAATTCACCCCTCCACTTT. It is translated as CASSQAGDDYNSPLHF.

The J gene is TRBJ2-7, the V gene TRBV29-1; 9 bases are a match to TRBD1. Looked up from germline, CDR1 is SQVTM and CDR2 is ANQGSEA. V was clipped by 7 bases and J by 6 bases; unmatched bases: 7. The CDR3 has 12 amino acids. The CDR3 loop is CSAGTGYSEQYF. DNA of the CDR3: TGCAGCGCCGGGACAGGGTATTCCGAGCAGTACTTC.

V and J are TRBV10-3 and TRBJ1-2, with D possibly matching TRBD1 (6 bases). V was shortened by 5 bases and J by 0 bases, with 16 bases between the two germline ends. The CDR3 spans 16 residues. Germline V gene sequence: CDR1 ENHRY, CDR2 SYGVKD. The CDR3, as DNA: TGTGCCATCAGTTTCGCCGGGACATCCGCTAACTATGGCTACACCTTC. Its protein is CAISFAGTSANYGYTF.

The chain carries TRBV7-9 and TRBJ2-3, with D hard to call. The CDR3 runs to 14 residues. V lost 2 bases and J lost 0, with 6 bases in between. The germline gives CDR1 SEHNR, CDR2 FQNEAQ (reference sequence). The CDR3 spells CASSLLPSTDTQYF. The CDR3 DNA follows: TGTGCCAGCAGCTTATTGCCTAGCACAGATACGCAGTATTTT.

The V and J genes are TRBV2 and TRBJ1-4; D is unresolved. The length of the CDR3 is 14 residues. Germline V gives CDR1 SNHLY, CDR2 FYNNEI. Deletions cut 5 bases from V and 0 bases from J, with 7 bases between. The CDR3 nucleotides are TGTGCCAGCAGTTCCCAAGCAACTAATGAAAAACTGTTTTTT. Protein product: CASSSQATNEKLFF.

A remark on this clone: In the same sample, other DNA sequences code for this CDR3. V gene TRBV5-4 combines with J gene TRBJ2-7, with D possibly called TRBD1 or TRBD2 (5 bases each). V lost 0 bases and J lost 5, with 9 bases in between. CDR3 length equals 13 residues. CDR1 and CDR2 from the germline V gene are SGHNT and YYREEE (reference sequence). The CDR3 loop reads CASSLDRGHEQYF. CDR3 coding DNA: TGTGCCAGCAGCTTGGACCGGGGCCACGAGCAGTACTTC.

The CDR3 region is CASSRLAEVTDTQYF. The DNA for the CDR3 is TGTGCCAGTAGCCGACTAGCGGAGGTCACAGATACGCAGTATTTT. The chain couples TRBV19 to TRBJ2-3, with 9 bases aligning to TRBD2. Germline lookup yields CDR1 LNHDA and CDR2 SQIVND (reference sequence). V was pared by 6 bases and J by 2 bases, with 6 bases of the junction left unmatched. The CDR3 contains 15 residues.

V is TRBV7-3 and J is TRBJ2-3; D possibly corresponds to TRBD2 (7 bases). The CDR3 is 17 amino acids. CDR1 is SGHTA, CDR2 FQGTGA, per germline. Trimming took off 0 bases at V and 6 bases at J, with 19 bases between the two ends. Written as DNA, the CDR3 is TGTGCCAGCAGCTTAACGATGGGCGGGGGCGTTTCGGATACGCAGTATTTT. Its translation: CASSLTMGGGVSDTQYF.

The chain couples TRBV7-6 to TRBJ2-5; D may be TRBD1 (5 bases). There are 10 residues in the CDR3. Germline V CDR1 and CDR2: SGHVS, FNYEAQ. The V end lost 8 bases, the J end lost 5 bases, and 6 bases lay between the germline ends. This CDR3 is CASAGETQYF. The CDR3 region has the DNA TGTGCCAGCGCAGGGGAGACCCAGTACTTC.